A single sample gave rise to the 2 T cell receptor beta chains below, sequenced in a study of tumor-infiltrating lymphocytes in localized non-small cell lung cancer. Profiled with immunoSEQ multiplex PCR; TCRdb holds only in-frame clones, not every one. Among around 2,500 clones listed, 40% to 60% were seen once. Sequenced material: uninvolved lung tissue not adjacent to the tumor. The source of these receptors is a human donor with non-small cell lung cancer. Some clones in this sample may be carry-over from other donors' samples.

The rearrangement joins TRBV7-2 to TRBJ2-3; D possibly corresponds to TRBD1 (5 bases). The CDR3 covers 15 residues. From germline, CDR1 is SGHTA and CDR2 FQGNSA. V lost 5 bases and J 1 base, leaving 13 bases between the germline ends. CDR3 sequence reads: CASSPDSLGTDTQYF. The CDR3 DNA is TGTGCCAGCAGCCCCGACAGCCTAGGCACAGATACGCAGTATTTT.

V and J are TRBV2 and TRBJ1-5; D remains ambiguous. The ends were cut back, 3 bases at V and 1 base at J, with 7 bases in the middle. CDR3 length: 14 residues. Germline V CDR1 and CDR2: SNHLY, FYNNEI. CDR3 coding DNA: TGTGCCAGCAGTGATGGAGGGAGCAATCAGCCCCAGCATTTT. Protein: CASSDGGSNQPQHF.